This TCR beta chain emerged from a study of vaccination and CD4 T cells after COVID-19. Study-level points and caveats: Early post-infection timepoints were not included, and relatively few convalescent patients were studied.

As concerns this clonotype: Its antigen is currently unknown.

V was trimmed by 11 bases and J by 1 base, leaving 11 bases between them. The CDR3 has 12 residues. CDR1 is SNHLY and CDR2 is FYNNEI in the germline V gene. Treatment in this sample: roughly ten-day PBMC culture with coronavirus spike peptide pools or control peptides (ViraFEST assay). The Oncomine TCR Beta short-read assay was what sequenced the DNA obtained from cultured CD4+ T cells. TCRdb fed the PCR reads into MiXCR, producing one record per CDR3 protein. The sample records around 20,000 distinct CDR3 sequences, under 45% being singletons. This specimen consisted of CD4+ T cells from blood, cultured in vitro, obtained before SARS-CoV-2 vaccination. The clonotype originates from a human donor who had recovered from COVID-19. J is TRBJ1-2 and V is TRBV2; no clear D. CDR3 amino acids: CAGGSYNYGYTF. DNA for the CDR3: TGTGCCGGCGGGTCCTATAACTATGGCTACACCTTC. Based on the CDR3 plus reference TRBV2 and TRBJ1-2, the full variable domain is EPEVTQTPSHQVTQMGQEVILRCVPISNHLYFYWYRQILGQKVEFLVSFYNNEISEKSEIFDDQFSVERPDGSNFTLKIRSTKLEDSAMYFCAGGSYNYGYTFGSGTRLTVV.